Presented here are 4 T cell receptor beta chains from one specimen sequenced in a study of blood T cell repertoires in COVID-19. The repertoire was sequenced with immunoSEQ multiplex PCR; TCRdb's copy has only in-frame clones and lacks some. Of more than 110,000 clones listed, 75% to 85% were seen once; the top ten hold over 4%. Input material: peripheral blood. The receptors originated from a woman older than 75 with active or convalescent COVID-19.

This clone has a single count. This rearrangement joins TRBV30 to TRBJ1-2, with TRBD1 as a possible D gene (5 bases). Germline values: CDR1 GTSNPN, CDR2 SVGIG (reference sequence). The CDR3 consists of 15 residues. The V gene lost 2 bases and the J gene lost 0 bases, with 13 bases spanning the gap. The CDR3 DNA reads TGTGCCTGGAGTCCCGGGACTTCAACTAACTATGGCTACACCTTC. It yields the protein CAWSPGTSTNYGYTF.

The CDR3 here is CASSFGEGTGNTIYF. CDR3 sequence (DNA): TGTGCCAGCAGCTTCGGGGAGGGAACTGGAAACACCATATATTTT. J is TRBJ1-3 and V is TRBV5-4; D is unclear. V was pared by 2 bases and J by 2 bases, with 11 bases between. The CDR3 loop spans 15 amino acids. Per germline, CDR1 SGHNT and CDR2 YYREEE (reference sequence).

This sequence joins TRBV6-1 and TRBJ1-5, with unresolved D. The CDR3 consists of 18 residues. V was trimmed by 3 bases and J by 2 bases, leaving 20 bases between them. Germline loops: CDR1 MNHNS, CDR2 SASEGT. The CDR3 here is CASSDGSLGSRGNQPQHF. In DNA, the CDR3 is TGTGCCAGCAGTGACGGGAGCTTGGGGAGTCGGGGCAATCAGCCCCAGCATTTT.

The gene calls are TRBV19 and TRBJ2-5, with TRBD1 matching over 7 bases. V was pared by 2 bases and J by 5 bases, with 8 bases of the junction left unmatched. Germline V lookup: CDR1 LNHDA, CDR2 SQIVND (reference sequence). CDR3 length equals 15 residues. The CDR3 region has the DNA TGTGCCAGTAGTATACGCAGGGGGTTTTTGGAGACCCAGTACTTC. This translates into CASSIRRGFLETQYF. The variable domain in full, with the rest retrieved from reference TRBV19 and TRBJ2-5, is DGGITQSPKYLFRKEGQNVTLSCEQNLNHDAMYWYRQDPGQGLRLIYYSQIVNDFQKGDIAEGYSVSREKKESFPLTVTSAQKNPTAFYLCASSIRRGFLETQYFGPGTRLLVL.